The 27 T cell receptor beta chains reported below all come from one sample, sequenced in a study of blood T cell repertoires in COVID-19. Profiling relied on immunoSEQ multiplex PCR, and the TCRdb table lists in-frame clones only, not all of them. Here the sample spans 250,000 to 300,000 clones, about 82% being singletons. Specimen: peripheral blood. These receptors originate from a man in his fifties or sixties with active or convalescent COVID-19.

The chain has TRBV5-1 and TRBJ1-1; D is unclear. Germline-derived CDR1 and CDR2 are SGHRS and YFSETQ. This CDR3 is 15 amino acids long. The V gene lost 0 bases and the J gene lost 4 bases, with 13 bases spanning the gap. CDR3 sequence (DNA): TGCGCCAGCAGCTTGGCCTCGGGGTTAAGCACTGAAGCTTTCTTT. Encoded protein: CASSLASGLSTEAFF.

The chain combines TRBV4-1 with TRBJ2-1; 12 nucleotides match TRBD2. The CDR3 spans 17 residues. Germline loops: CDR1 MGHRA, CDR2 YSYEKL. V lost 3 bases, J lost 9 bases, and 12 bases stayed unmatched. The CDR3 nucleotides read TGCGCCAGCAGCCAGGAATCTAGCGGGAGGGCCCTCGGTGAGCAGTTCTTC. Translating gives CASSQESSGRALGEQFF.

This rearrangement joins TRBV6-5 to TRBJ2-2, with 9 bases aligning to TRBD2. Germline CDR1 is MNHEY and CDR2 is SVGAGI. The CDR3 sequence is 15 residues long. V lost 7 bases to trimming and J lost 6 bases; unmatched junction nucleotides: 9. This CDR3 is CASTRGGRDAGELFF. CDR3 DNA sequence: TGTGCCAGCACAAGGGGCGGGAGGGACGCCGGGGAGCTGTTTTTT.

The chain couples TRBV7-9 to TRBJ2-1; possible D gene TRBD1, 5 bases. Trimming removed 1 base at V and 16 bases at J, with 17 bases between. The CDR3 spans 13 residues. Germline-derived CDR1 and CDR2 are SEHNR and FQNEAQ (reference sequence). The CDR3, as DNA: TGTGCCAGCAGCTTAGGGCAGGGCAGGGTAATCTTCTTC. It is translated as CASSLGQGRVIFF.

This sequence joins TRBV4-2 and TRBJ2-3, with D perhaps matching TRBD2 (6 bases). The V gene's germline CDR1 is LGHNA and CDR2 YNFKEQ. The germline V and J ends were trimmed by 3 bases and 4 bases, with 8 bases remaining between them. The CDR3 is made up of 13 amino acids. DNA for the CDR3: TGTGCCAGCAGCCAGGCGGGATCAGATACGCAGTATTTT. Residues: CASSQAGSDTQYF.

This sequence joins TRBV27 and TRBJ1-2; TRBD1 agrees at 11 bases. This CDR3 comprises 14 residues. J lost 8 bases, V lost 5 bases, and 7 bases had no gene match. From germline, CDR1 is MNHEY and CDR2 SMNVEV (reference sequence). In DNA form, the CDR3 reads TGTGCCAGCAGTCCCCGGACAGGGGGCGGCGGCTACACCTTC. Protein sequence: CASSPRTGGGGYTF.

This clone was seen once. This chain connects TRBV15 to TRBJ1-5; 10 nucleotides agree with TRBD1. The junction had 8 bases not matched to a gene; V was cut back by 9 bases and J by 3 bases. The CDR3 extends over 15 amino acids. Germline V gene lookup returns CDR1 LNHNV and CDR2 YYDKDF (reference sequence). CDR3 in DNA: TGTGCCACAGCCATCGACAGGGGGCTCAATCAGCCCCAGCATTTT. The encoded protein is CATAIDRGLNQPQHF. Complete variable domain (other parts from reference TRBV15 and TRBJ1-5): DAMVIQNPRYQVTQFGKPVTLSCSQTLNHNVMYWYQQKSSQAPKLLFHYYDKDFNNEADTPDNFQSRRPNTSFCFLDIRSPGLGDTAMYLCATAIDRGLNQPQHFGDGTRLSIL.

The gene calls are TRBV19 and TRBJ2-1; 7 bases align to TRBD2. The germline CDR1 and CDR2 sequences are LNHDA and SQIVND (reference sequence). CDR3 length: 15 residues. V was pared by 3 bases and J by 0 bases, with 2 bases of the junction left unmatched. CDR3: CASSMGGSSYNEQFF. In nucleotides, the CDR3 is TGTGCCAGTAGTATGGGGGGGAGCTCCTACAATGAGCAGTTCTTC.

The CDR3 DNA reads as TGTGCCAGCAGTTCCGCATCCACAGGGGTTAATGGCTACACCTTC. Amino acid sequence: CASSSASTGVNGYTF. The V gene is TRBV28, the J gene TRBJ1-2; 7 bases match TRBD1. The germline V gene has CDR1 MDHEN and CDR2 SYDVKM. V lost 4 bases and J lost 6; bases outside the gene matches: 11. The CDR3 has 15 amino acids.

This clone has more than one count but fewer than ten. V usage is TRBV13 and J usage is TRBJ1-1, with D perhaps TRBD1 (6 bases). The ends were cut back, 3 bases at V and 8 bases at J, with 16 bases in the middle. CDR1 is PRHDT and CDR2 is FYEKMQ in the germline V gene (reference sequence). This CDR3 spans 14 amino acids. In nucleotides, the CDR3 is TGTGCCAGCAGCTTGCGTGCAGGGGCGCGGGAAGCTTTCTTT. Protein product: CASSLRAGAREAFF.

The DNA for the CDR3 is TGCAGCGTTGGTGGGGTGACAGGGAACTATGGCTACACCTTC. Protein sequence: CSVGGVTGNYGYTF. The V and J genes are TRBV29-1 and TRBJ1-2; TRBD1 agrees at 7 bases. V was pared by 4 bases and J by 2 bases, with 7 bases of the junction left unmatched. This CDR3 contains 14 residues. Germline V gives CDR1 SQVTM, CDR2 ANQGSEA.

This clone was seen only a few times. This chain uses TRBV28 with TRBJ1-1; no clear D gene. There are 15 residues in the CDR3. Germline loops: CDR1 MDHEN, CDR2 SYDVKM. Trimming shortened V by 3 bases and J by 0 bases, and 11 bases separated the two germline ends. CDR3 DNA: TGTGCCAGCAGTTTGAATGGAGGCCTGAACACTGAAGCTTTCTTT. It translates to CASSLNGGLNTEAFF.

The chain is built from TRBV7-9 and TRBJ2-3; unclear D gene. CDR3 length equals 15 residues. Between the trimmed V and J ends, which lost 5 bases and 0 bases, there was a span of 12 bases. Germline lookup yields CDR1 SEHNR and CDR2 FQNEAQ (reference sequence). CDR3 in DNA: TGTGCCAGCAGCCTCGCTAGATCTAGCACAGATACGCAGTATTTT. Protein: CASSLARSSTDTQYF.

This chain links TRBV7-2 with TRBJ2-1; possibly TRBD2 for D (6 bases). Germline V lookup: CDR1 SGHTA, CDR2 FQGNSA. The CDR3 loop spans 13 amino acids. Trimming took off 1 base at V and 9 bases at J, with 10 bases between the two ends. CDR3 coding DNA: TGTGCCAGCAGCTTAGTGGAGGGGATTGAGCAGTTCTTC. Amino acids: CASSLVEGIEQFF.

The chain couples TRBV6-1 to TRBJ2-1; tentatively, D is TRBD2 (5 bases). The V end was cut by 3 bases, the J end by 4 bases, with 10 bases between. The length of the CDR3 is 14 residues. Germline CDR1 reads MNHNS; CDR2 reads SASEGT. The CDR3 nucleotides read TGTGCCAGCAGTGATGACGGGGTATACAATGAGCAGTTCTTC. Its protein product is CASSDDGVYNEQFF.

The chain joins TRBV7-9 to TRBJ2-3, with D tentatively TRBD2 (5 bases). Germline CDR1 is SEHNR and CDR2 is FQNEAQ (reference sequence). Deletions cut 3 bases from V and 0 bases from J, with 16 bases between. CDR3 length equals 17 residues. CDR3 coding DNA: TGTGCCAGCAGCTTGTTATCAATAGCGAGAAGCACAGATACGCAGTATTTT. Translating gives CASSLLSIARSTDTQYF. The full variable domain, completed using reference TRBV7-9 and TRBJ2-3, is DTGVSQNPRHKITKRGQNVTFRCDPISEHNRLYWYRQTLGQGPEFLTYFQNEAQLEKSRLLSDRFSAERPKGSFSTLEIQRTEQGDSAMYLCASSLLSIARSTDTQYFGPGTRLTVL.

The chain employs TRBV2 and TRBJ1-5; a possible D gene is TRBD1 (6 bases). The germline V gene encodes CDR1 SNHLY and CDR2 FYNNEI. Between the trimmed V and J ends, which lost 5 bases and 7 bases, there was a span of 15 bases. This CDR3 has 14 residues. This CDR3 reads CASSSSMDRQPQHF. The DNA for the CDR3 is TGTGCCAGCAGTTCCTCGATGGACAGACAGCCCCAGCATTTT.

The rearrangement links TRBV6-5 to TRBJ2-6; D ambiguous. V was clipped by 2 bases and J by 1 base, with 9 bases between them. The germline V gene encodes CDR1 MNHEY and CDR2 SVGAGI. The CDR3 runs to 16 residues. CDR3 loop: CASSYLPGSGANVLTF. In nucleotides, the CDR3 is TGTGCCAGCAGTTACCTGCCAGGTTCTGGGGCCAACGTCCTGACTTTC.

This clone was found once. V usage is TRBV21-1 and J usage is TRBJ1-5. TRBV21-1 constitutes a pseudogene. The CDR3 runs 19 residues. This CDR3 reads CASSKETGREVCSNQPQHF. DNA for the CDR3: TGTGCCAGCAGCAAAGAAACAGGGAGGGAGGTCTGCAGCAATCAGCCCCAGCATTTT.

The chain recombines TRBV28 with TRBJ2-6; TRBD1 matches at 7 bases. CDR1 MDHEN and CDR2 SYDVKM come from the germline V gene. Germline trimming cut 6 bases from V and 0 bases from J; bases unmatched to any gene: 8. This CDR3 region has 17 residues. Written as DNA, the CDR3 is TGTGCCAGCAGCGCAAGACAGGGTAACTCTGGGGCCAACGTCCTGACTTTC. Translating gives CASSARQGNSGANVLTF.

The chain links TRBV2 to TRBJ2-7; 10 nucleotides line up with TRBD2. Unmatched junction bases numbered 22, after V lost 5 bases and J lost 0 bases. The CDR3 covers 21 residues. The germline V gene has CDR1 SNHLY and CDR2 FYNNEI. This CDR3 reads CASSSGAPGVSGRASSYEQYF. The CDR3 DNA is TGTGCCAGCAGTTCGGGGGCGCCGGGAGTAAGCGGGAGGGCAAGCTCCTACGAGCAGTACTTC.

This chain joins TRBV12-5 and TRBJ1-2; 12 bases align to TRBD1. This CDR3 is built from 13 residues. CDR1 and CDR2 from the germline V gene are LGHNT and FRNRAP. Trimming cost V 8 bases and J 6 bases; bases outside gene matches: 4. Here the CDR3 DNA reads TGTGCTAGTCGGGACAGGGGGCCTCATGGCTACACCTTC. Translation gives CASRDRGPHGYTF.

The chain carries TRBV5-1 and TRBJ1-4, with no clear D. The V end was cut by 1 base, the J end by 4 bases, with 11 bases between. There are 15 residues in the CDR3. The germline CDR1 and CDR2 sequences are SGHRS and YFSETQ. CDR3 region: CASSLTRAVNEKLFF. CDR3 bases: TGCGCCAGCAGCTTGACTAGGGCAGTTAATGAAAAACTGTTTTTT. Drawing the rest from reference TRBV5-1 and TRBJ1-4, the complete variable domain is KAGVTQTPRYLIKTRGQQVTLSCSPISGHRSVSWYQQTPGQGLQFLFEYFSETQRNKGNFPGRFSGRQFSNSRSEMNVSTLELGDSALYLCASSLTRAVNEKLFFGSGTQLSVL.

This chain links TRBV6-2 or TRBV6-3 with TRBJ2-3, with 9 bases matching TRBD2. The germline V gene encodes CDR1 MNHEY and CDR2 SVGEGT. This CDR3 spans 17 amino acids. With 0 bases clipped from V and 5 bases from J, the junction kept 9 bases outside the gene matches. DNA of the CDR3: TGTGCCAGCAGTTACTCGATCCTAGCGGGATACAGAGATACGCAGTATTTT. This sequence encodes CASSYSILAGYRDTQYF.

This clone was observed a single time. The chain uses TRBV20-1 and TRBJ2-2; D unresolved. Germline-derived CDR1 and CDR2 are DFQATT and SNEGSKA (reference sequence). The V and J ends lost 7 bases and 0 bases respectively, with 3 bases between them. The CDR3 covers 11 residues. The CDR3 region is CSVTNTGELFF. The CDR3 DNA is TGCAGTGTAACGAACACCGGGGAGCTGTTTTTT.

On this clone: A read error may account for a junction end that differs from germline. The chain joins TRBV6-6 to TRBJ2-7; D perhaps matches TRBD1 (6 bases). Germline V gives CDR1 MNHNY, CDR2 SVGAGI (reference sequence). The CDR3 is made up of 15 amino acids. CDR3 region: CATAVGDRSSYKQYF. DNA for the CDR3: TGTGCCACCGCGGTTGGAGACAGGAGCTCCTACAAGCAGTACTTC.

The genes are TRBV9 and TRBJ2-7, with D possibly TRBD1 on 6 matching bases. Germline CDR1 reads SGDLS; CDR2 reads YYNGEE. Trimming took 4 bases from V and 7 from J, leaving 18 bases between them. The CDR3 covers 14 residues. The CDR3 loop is CASSPRQDGREQYF. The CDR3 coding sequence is TGTGCCAGCAGCCCTCGACAGGATGGACGGGAGCAGTACTTC.